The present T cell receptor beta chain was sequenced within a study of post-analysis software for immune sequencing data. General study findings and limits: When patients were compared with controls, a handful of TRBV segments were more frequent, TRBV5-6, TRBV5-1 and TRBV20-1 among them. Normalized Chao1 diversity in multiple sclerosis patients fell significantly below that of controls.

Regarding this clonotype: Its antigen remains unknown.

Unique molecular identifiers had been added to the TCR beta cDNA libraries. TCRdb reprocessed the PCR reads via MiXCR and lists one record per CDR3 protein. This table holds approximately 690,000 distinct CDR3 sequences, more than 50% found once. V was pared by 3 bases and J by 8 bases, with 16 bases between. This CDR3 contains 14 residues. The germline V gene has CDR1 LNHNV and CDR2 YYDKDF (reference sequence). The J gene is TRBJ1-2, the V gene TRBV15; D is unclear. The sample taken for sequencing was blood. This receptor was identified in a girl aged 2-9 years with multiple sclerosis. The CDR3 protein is CATSRKQATWGYTF. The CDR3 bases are TGTGCCACCAGCAGGAAGCAAGCTACGTGGGGCTACACCTTC.